This is a list of T cell receptor beta chains from one sample in a study of early T cells in non-severe SARS-CoV-2 infection. TCRdb re-called the 5' RACE reads with MiXCR, one entry per CDR3 protein. The data show 65,000 to 90,000 distinct CDR3 sequences, approximately 13% seen once. Material for sequencing was whole blood. These receptor sequences come from an adult who was a healthcare worker with PCR-confirmed SARS-CoV-2 infection or an uninfected control (not recorded which). Each CDR3 is given with its conserved first and last residue. The D gene is left open where the match is weak. Clone sizes are given selectively: once, few, many, or a class where the clone is expanded.

V	J	size	D	CDR3	DNA
TRBV25-1	TRBJ1-2	-	TRBD1	CASSEYGTGGAGYGYTF	TGTGCCAGCAGTGAATATGGGACAGGGGGCGCTGGCTATGGCTACACCTTC
TRBV11-2	TRBJ2-5	few	-	CASSLFNRQETQYF	TGTGCCAGCAGCTTATTTAACAGACAAGAGACCCAGTACTTC
TRBV5-1	TRBJ2-7	-	-	CASRRESYEQYF	TGCGCCAGCAGACGGGAGTCCTACGAGCAGTACTTC
TRBV20-1	TRBJ2-1	many	TRBD2	CSARGGTSGYNEQFF	TGCAGTGCTAGAGGTGGGACTAGCGGTTACAATGAGCAGTTCTTC
TRBV9	TRBJ2-7	few	TRBD2	CASGPAGAYEQYF	TGTGCCAGCGGACCCGCGGGGGCCTACGAGCAGTACTTC
TRBV12-3/TRBV12-4	TRBJ2-1	few	TRBD2	CASSLSLADDNEQFF	TGTGCCAGCAGTTTGAGTCTAGCGGACGACAATGAGCAGTTCTTC
TRBV10-3	TRBJ2-1	-	-	CAHTGVVDNEQFF	TGTGCCCACACGGGAGTAGTCGACAATGAGCAGTTCTTC
TRBV11-2	TRBJ2-3	many	-	CASSLDLGTTDTQYF	TGTGCCAGCAGCTTAGACCTCGGGACCACAGATACGCAGTATTTT
TRBV29-1	TRBJ2-7	many	-	CSVGFLRAGEQYF	TGCAGCGTCGGTTTTCTCAGGGCGGGCGAGCAGTACTTC
TRBV5-1	TRBJ2-6	few	TRBD1	CASTSDRGAWANVLTF	TGCGCCAGCACCTCGGACAGGGGTGCTTGGGCCAACGTCCTGACTTTC
TRBV15	TRBJ2-3	-	TRBD2	CATSSPPGGFLSTDTQYF	TGTGCCACCAGCAGTCCCCCGGGGGGGTTCCTTAGCACAGATACGCAGTATTTT
TRBV24-1	TRBJ2-1	-	-	CATSTRGLSYNEQFF	TGTGCCACCAGTACACGGGGGCTCTCCTACAATGAGCAGTTCTTC
TRBV21-1	TRBJ2-7	-	-	CASSKAPLQGRYYEQYF	TGTGCCAGCAGCAAAGCGCCTCTTCAGGGGCGCTACTACGAGCAGTACTTC
TRBV20-1	TRBJ1-1	-	-	CSAGGEGSATEAFF	TGCAGTGCCGGAGGGGAGGGAAGTGCAACTGAAGCTTTCTTT
TRBV5-1	TRBJ2-5	-	-	CASSLNPGYQETQYF	TGCGCCAGCAGCTTGAATCCGGGGTACCAAGAGACCCAGTACTTC
TRBV29-1	TRBJ1-1	-	-	CSVESQPNTEAFF	TGCAGCGTTGAGTCACAGCCGAACACTGAAGCTTTCTTT
TRBV29-1	TRBJ2-2	few	-	CSVVGAGELFF	TGCAGCGTTGTCGGAGCCGGGGAGCTGTTTTTT
TRBV12-3/TRBV12-4	TRBJ1-1	-	-	CASSSGGRAFF	TGTGCCAGCAGTTCCGGGGGGCGGGCTTTCTTT
TRBV7-6	TRBJ2-7	-	TRBD2	CASSFGTSHEQYF	TGTGCCAGCAGCTTTGGGACTAGCCACGAGCAGTACTTC
TRBV10-3	TRBJ1-6	few	-	CATWTASSYNSPLHF	TGTGCCACATGGACAGCGAGCTCCTATAATTCACCCCTCCACTTT
TRBV6-5	TRBJ2-1	many	TRBD2	CASSYSFASGSLEEQFF	TGTGCCAGCAGTTACTCGTTTGCTAGCGGGAGTCTTGAGGAGCAGTTCTTC
TRBV20-1	TRBJ1-4	-	TRBD1	CSATDRGHGEKLFF	TGCAGTGCTACCGACAGGGGGCACGGTGAAAAACTGTTTTTT
TRBV7-2	TRBJ1-6	-	-	CASSLSGDSPLHF	TGTGCCAGCAGCTTATCTGGAGATTCACCCCTCCACTTT
TRBV10-3	TRBJ1-2	-	TRBD1	CAISPGQGHGYTF	TGTGCCATCAGTCCAGGACAGGGCCATGGCTACACCTTC
TRBV27	TRBJ2-7	many	-	CASSLWRGLYEQYF	TGTGCCAGCAGTTTGTGGCGGGGACTGTACGAGCAGTACTTC
TRBV7-9	TRBJ1-5	few	-	CASSLDRSGQPQHF	TGTGCCAGCAGCCTCGACAGGTCCGGACAGCCCCAGCATTTT
TRBV5-1	TRBJ1-6	many	TRBD1	CASSLKGQGSGSPLHF	TGCGCCAGCAGCTTGAAGGGACAGGGGAGTGGATCACCCCTCCACTTT
TRBV7-6	TRBJ2-7	-	TRBD1	CASSKGQGYEQYF	TGTGCCAGCAGCAAGGGACAGGGCTACGAGCAGTACTTC
TRBV20-1	TRBJ2-7	-	TRBD2	CSASDLAGNEQYF	TGCAGTGCTAGTGATCTAGCGGGTAACGAGCAGTACTTC
TRBV29-1	TRBJ1-1	-	TRBD1	CSANRGGTEAFF	TGCAGCGCGAACAGGGGTGGCACTGAAGCTTTCTTT
TRBV4-2	TRBJ1-6	-	TRBD1	CASSQDRTGVNSPLHF	TGTGCCAGCAGCCAAGATCGGACAGGGGTTAATTCACCCCTCCACTTT
TRBV20-1	TRBJ2-1	many	TRBD2	CSARVASGRNYNEQFF	TGCAGTGCTAGGGTGGCTAGCGGGAGAAACTACAATGAGCAGTTCTTC
TRBV12-3/TRBV12-4	TRBJ2-3	few	-	CASSLMGAWPDTQYF	TGTGCCAGCAGTTTGATGGGGGCATGGCCAGATACGCAGTATTTT
TRBV5-1	TRBJ1-3	many	-	CASSLAGNGNTIYF	TGCGCCAGCAGCTTGGCAGGGAACGGAAACACCATATATTTT
TRBV10-3	TRBJ2-2	-	TRBD2	CAISGLAGFTGELFF	TGTGCCATCAGTGGACTAGCGGGATTCACCGGGGAGCTGTTTTTT
TRBV6-4	TRBJ2-1	many	TRBD2	CASSDRAGVHNEQFF	TGTGCCAGCAGTGACCGAGCGGGAGTCCACAATGAGCAGTTCTTC
TRBV28	TRBJ2-7	many	TRBD2	CATIPSGSGSYEQYF	TGTGCCACGATTCCTAGCGGGAGCGGATCCTACGAGCAGTACTTC
TRBV24-1	TRBJ2-2	-	-	CATSSQGQEHRGAVFF	-
TRBV4-2	TRBJ2-7	-	-	CASSQDPRGGYSYEQYF	TGTGCCAGCAGCCAAGACCCCCGCGGAGGGTACTCCTACGAGCAGTACTTC
TRBV6-6	TRBJ1-6	-	TRBD1	CASSSRQGKEGPLHF	TGTGCCAGCAGTTCCCGACAGGGAAAAGAAGGACCCCTCCACTTT
TRBV5-1	TRBJ2-5	few	-	CASSLAEGETQYF	TGCGCCAGCAGCTTGGCCGAGGGAGAGACCCAGTACTTC
TRBV20-1	TRBJ2-1	-	-	CSARVRGGAPYNEQFF	TGCAGTGCTAGAGTACGTGGGGGGGCCCCCTACAATGAGCAGTTCTTC
TRBV5-1	TRBJ2-1	few	-	CASSLEIMAGNNEQFF	TGCGCCAGCAGCTTGGAAATAATGGCGGGTAACAATGAGCAGTTCTTC
TRBV15	TRBJ1-5	many	-	CATNADANSNQPQHF	TGTGCCACCAATGCCGACGCCAATAGCAATCAGCCCCAGCATTTT
TRBV7-9	TRBJ2-7	few	TRBD1	CASSLRLGTGRPYEQYF	TGTGCCAGCAGCTTACGTCTTGGGACAGGGAGGCCCTACGAGCAGTACTTC
TRBV20-1	TRBJ1-4	-	-	CSASSGLNEKLFF	TGCAGTGCTAGTTCGGGGCTTAATGAAAAACTGTTTTTT
TRBV27	TRBJ1-1	few	TRBD1	CASSLARDRANTEAFF	TGTGCCAGCAGTTTAGCCCGGGACAGAGCGAACACTGAAGCTTTCTTT
TRBV12-3/TRBV12-4	TRBJ1-3	many	-	CASSFNPGAGNTIYF	TGTGCCAGCAGTTTCAATCCAGGGGCTGGAAACACCATATATTTT
TRBV11-2	TRBJ2-5	few	-	CASRRPGRSQETQYF	TGTGCCAGCAGACGACCCGGACGGTCCCAAGAGACCCAGTACTTC
TRBV7-2	TRBJ2-3	-	-	CASRVRSLDTQYF	TGTGCCAGCAGGGTACGGAGTCTGGATACGCAGTATTTT
TRBV7-3	TRBJ2-7	-	-	CASSLFPNSYEQYF	TGTGCCAGCAGCTTGTTCCCCAACTCCTACGAGCAGTACTTC
TRBV5-4	TRBJ1-1	-	-	CASSLAVGTEAFF	TGTGCCAGCAGCTTGGCAGTTGGCACTGAAGCTTTCTTT
TRBV7-6	TRBJ2-3	few	TRBD2	CASSLYPRLAGVTDTQYF	TGTGCCAGCAGCTTATACCCCAGGCTAGCGGGAGTCACAGATACGCAGTATTTT
TRBV5-1	TRBJ2-2	-	-	CASSLHTPREFGTGELFF	TGCGCCAGCAGCCTCCACACCCCTCGGGAGTTTGGCACCGGGGAGCTGTTTTTT
TRBV6-1	TRBJ2-1	-	-	CASSPPGRASYNEQFF	TGTGCCAGCAGTCCGCCGGGCAGGGCGTCCTACAATGAGCAGTTCTTC
TRBV12-3/TRBV12-4	TRBJ1-6	many	TRBD1	CASSRTGSTYNSPLHF	TGTGCCAGCAGTCGGACAGGATCCACCTATAATTCACCCCTCCACTTT
TRBV15	TRBJ1-1	few	-	CATSRDFATEAFF	TGTGCCACCAGCAGAGATTTCGCCACTGAAGCTTTCTTT
TRBV11-2	TRBJ2-1	-	-	CASSLAPRGGSYNEQFF	TGTGCCAGCAGCTTAGCCCCAAGAGGAGGCTCCTACAATGAGCAGTTCTTC
TRBV29-1	TRBJ2-1	many	TRBD1	CSVNRDSSHNEQFF	TGCAGCGTGAACCGGGACAGCTCACACAATGAGCAGTTCTTC
TRBV7-9	TRBJ1-6	few	-	CASSGAQGYNSPLHF	TGTGCCAGCAGCGGGGCTCAAGGGTATAATTCACCCCTCCACTTT